The 14 T cell receptor beta chains below were found in one sample sequenced in a study of patients and donors after allogeneic stem cell transplantation. MiXCR was run by TCRdb on the RT-PCR reads, yielding one entry per CDR3 protein. The sample comprises roughly 960,000 distinct CDR3 sequences, about a sixth of which are singletons, and roughly 6% rests with the top ten. Sequencing used blood, either unsorted or a sorted T cell fraction (not recorded which). These receptors were obtained from a human donor who was either an allogeneic HSCT recipient or a stem cell or donor lymphocyte infusion donor (not recorded which). It is not recorded whose cells these are; they may come from a transplant donor.

The chain combines TRBV28 with TRBJ2-7; D possibly corresponds to TRBD2 (5 bases). CDR1 is MDHEN, CDR2 SYDVKM, per germline. The CDR3 sequence is 15 residues long. Trimming took 6 bases from V and 3 from J, leaving 18 bases between them. CDR3 protein: CASSRLQTIGYEQYF. In DNA form, the CDR3 reads TGTGCCAGCAGCCGCTTACAGACTATAGGCTACGAGCAGTACTTC.

The V gene is TRBV5-1, the J gene TRBJ2-2; TRBD2 matches 7 bases. CDR1 and CDR2 from the germline V gene are SGHRS and YFSETQ. Trimming took 0 bases from V and 6 from J; bases not matched to a gene: 2. This CDR3 has 14 amino acids. The CDR3 DNA reads TGCGCCAGCAGCTTGGATAGCGGGCCCGGGGAGCTGTTTTTT. Translated, it gives CASSLDSGPGELFF.

The CDR3 loop reads CASSLVSGDPTYEQYF. CDR3 DNA sequence: TGTGCCAGCAGCTTAGTTTCAGGCGACCCTACCTACGAGCAGTACTTC. The chain carries TRBV7-6 and TRBJ2-7, with D uncertain. Germline V lookup: CDR1 SGHVS, CDR2 FNYEAQ. This CDR3 has 16 residues. V lost 1 base to trimming and J lost 2 bases, with 15 bases between them. The variable domain in full, with the rest retrieved from reference TRBV7-6 and TRBJ2-7, is GAGVSQSPRYKVTKRGQDVALRCDPISGHVSLYWYRQALGQGPEFLTYFNYEAQQDKSGLPNDRFSAERPEGSISTLTIQRTEQRDSAMYRCASSLVSGDPTYEQYFGPGTRLTVT.

This sequence joins TRBV27 and TRBJ1-1, with 10 bases fitting TRBD1. From germline, CDR1 is MNHEY and CDR2 SMNVEV (reference sequence). This CDR3 region has 13 residues. V trimming: 4 bases; J trimming: 4 bases; junction bases outside the gene matches: 0. The CDR3 reads CASSWDRGTEAFF. Written as DNA, the CDR3 is TGTGCCAGCAGTTGGGACAGGGGCACTGAAGCTTTCTTT.

A word on this clonotype: Just one base apart from a much larger clone, this may be a read error. The chain employs TRBV12-3 or TRBV12-4 and TRBJ2-5; tentatively, D is TRBD1 or TRBD2 (6 bases each). Trimming left V 4 bases short and J 4 bases short, with 13 bases between. This CDR3 contains 14 residues. CDR3 sequence: CASSSWGARETQYF. CDR3 nucleotides: TGTGCCAGCAGTTCATGGGGGGCGCGAGAGACCCAGTACTTC.

The chain uses TRBV24-1 and TRBJ2-1; 8 nucleotides agree with TRBD2. The CDR3 spans 14 residues. V was clipped by 6 bases and J by 6 bases; unmatched bases: 6. Looked up from germline, CDR1 is KGHDR and CDR2 is SFDVKD. The CDR3 loop is CATSNSGGPNEQFF. As DNA, the CDR3 is TGTGCCACCAGTAACTCGGGAGGGCCCAATGAGCAGTTCTTC.

This clonotype showed up just a few times. At one boundary the junction diverges from the germline segment, which might be a read error. The CDR3 DNA follows: TGTGCCAGCAGCCGAGACCCGGGACTAGCGGGGGTCCCCCATCTCTTC. This codes for CASSRDPGLAGVPHLF. This sequence joins TRBV6-2 or TRBV6-3 and TRBJ2-1, with 14 bases identical to TRBD2. Germline V gene data show CDR1 as MNHEY and CDR2 as SVGEGT. The length of the CDR3 is 16 residues.

This chain joins TRBV12-3 or TRBV12-4 and TRBJ2-5; D is perhaps TRBD1 (6 bases). V was shortened by 0 bases and J by 3 bases, with 14 bases between the two germline ends. The CDR3 consists of 16 residues. This chain's CDR3 is CASSLAPRTAEETQYF. CDR3 in DNA: TGTGCCAGCAGTTTAGCCCCCAGGACAGCGGAAGAGACCCAGTACTTC.

The gene calls are TRBV9 and TRBJ2-1, with a possible D match to TRBD1 (6 bases). Germline CDR1 and CDR2: SGDLS and YYNGEE. The V gene lost 2 bases and the J gene lost 5 bases, with 11 bases spanning the gap. This CDR3 region has 14 residues. The CDR3 DNA is TGTGCCAGCAGCGTGGGGGCGTTCGACAATGAGCAGTTCTTC. Its translation: CASSVGAFDNEQFF.

The V gene is TRBV7-9, the J gene TRBJ2-1; 10 nucleotides match TRBD2. Germline loops: CDR1 SEHNR, CDR2 FQNEAQ (reference sequence). The length of the CDR3 is 17 residues. Trimming cost V 0 bases and J 4 bases; bases outside gene matches: 6. The CDR3 nucleotides are TGTGCCAGCAGCTTAGCGGGGCTAGCGGGAGTGTACAATGAGCAGTTCTTC. Translated, it gives CASSLAGLAGVYNEQFF.

This clonotype was found a few times. The chain combines TRBV5-1 with TRBJ2-5, with 8 bases that match TRBD2. J was trimmed by 1 base and V by 1 base; bases with no gene match: 3. The CDR3 consists of 15 residues. Germline lookup yields CDR1 SGHRS and CDR2 YFSETQ. This chain's CDR3 is CASSLSGGSQETQYF. CDR3 bases: TGCGCCAGCAGCTTGTCGGGGGGGTCCCAAGAGACCCAGTACTTC.

V is TRBV6-2 or TRBV6-3 and J is TRBJ2-1; the match to TRBD2 covers 10 bases. From germline, CDR1 is MNHEY and CDR2 SVGEGT. CDR3 size: 15 residues. V shed 8 bases and J 2 bases; nucleotides not matched to a gene: 6. CDR3 region: CASLPLAGAYNEQFF. The CDR3 nucleotides read TGTGCCAGCCTACCGCTAGCGGGAGCCTACAATGAGCAGTTCTTC.

The chain combines TRBV7-2 with TRBJ2-7; the D gene is possibly TRBD1 (6 bases). Germline V lookup: CDR1 SGHTA, CDR2 FQGNSA. The CDR3 contains 13 residues. V was trimmed by 4 bases and J by 7 bases, leaving 14 bases between them. CDR3 DNA: TGTGCCAGCAGCTGGACAGTAGCGTGGGAGCAGTACTTC. Translation gives CASSWTVAWEQYF.

This clonotype was observed a handful of times. V usage is TRBV6-2 or TRBV6-3 and J usage is TRBJ2-7, with 9 bases that match TRBD2. CDR1 is MNHEY, CDR2 SVGEGT, per germline. The CDR3 spans 15 residues. The junction had 4 bases not matched to a gene; V was cut back by 0 bases and J by 4 bases. This chain's CDR3 is CASSYSQRGDYEQYF. CDR3 sequence (DNA): TGTGCCAGCAGTTACTCGCAGCGGGGGGATTACGAGCAGTACTTC.